This note documents a single T cell receptor beta chain sequence. Its antigen remains unknown. The data belong to a study of blood T cells in healthy people across ages. The draw of peripheral blood yielded about 10 milliliters from each donor. Overall study findings and caveats: Aged donors had fewer naive CD4+ cells and lower diversity than long-lived donors.

A second 7 to 11 cycle PCR used barcoded and J-beta primers. A template-switch adaptor with 12 random nucleotides tagged each cDNA molecule. TCRdb redid the calling of the 5' RACE reads with MiXCR, one entry per CDR3 protein. Found here are over a million distinct CDR3 sequences, roughly 60% of them singletons; the top ten hold over 5.5%. Trimming took off 3 bases at V and 0 bases at J, with 14 bases between the two ends. Germline lookup yields CDR1 MNHNS and CDR2 SASEGT. The CDR3 runs 16 residues. The sequenced material came from blood. The origin of this receptor is a man aged 18 to 30 in good health. This chain links TRBV6-1 with TRBJ1-2; D unclear. CDR3: CASSDTPRTANYGYTF. The CDR3 coding sequence is TGTGCCAGCAGTGATACTCCCCGGACGGCTAACTATGGCTACACCTTC.